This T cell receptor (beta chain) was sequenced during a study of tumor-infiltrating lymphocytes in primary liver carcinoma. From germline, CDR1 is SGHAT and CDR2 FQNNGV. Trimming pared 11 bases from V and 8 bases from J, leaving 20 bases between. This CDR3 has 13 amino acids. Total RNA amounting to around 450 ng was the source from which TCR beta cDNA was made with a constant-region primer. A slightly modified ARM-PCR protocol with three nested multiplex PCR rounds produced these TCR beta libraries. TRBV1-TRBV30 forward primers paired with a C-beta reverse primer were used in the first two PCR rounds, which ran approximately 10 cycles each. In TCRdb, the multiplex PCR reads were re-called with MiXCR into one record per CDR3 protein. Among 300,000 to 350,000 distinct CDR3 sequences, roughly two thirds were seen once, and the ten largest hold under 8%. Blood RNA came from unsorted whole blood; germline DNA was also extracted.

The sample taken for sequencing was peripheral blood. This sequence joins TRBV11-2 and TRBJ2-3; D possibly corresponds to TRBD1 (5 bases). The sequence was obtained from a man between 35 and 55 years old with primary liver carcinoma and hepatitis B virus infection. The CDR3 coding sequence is TGTGCCGACAGCTCACCTCGGGTTCCTACGCAGTATTTT. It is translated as CADSSPRVPTQYF.